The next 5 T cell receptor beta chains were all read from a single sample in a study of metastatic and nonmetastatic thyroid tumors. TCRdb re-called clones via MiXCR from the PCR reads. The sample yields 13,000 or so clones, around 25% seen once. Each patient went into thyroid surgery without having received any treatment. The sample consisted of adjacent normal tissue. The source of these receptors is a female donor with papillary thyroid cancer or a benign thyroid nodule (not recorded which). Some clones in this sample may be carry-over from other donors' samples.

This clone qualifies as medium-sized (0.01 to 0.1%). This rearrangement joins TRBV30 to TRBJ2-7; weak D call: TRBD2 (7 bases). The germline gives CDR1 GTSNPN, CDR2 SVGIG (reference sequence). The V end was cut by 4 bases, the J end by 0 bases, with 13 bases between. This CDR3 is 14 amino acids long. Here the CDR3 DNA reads TGTGCCTGGATCGGGGGAGGGGGCTCCTACGAGCAGTACTTC. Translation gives CAWIGGGGSYEQYF.

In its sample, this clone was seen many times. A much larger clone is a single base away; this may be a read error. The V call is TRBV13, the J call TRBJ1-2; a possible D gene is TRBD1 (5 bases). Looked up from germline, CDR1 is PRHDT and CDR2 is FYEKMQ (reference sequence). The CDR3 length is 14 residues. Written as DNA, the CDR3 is TGTGCCAGCGGCTTAAGGGGTACCCCGGATGGCTACACCTTC. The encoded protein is CASGLRGTPDGYTF.

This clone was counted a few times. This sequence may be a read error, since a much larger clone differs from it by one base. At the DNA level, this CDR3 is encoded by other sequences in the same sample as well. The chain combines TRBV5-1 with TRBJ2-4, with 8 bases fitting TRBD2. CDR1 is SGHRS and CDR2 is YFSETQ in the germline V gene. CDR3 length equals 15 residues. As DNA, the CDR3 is TGCGCCAGCAGCCCTCCCAGCGGGAGTCTGGACATTCAATACTTC. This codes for CASSPPSGSLDIQYF.

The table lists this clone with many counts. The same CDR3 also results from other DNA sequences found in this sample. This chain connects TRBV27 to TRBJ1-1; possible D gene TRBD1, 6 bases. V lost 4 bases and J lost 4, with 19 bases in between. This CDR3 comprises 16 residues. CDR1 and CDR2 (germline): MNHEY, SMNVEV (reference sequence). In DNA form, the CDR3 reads TGTGCCAGCAGTTCTTCAGGGGTCCCTACGGGCACTGAAGCTTTCTTT. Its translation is CASSSSGVPTGTEAFF.

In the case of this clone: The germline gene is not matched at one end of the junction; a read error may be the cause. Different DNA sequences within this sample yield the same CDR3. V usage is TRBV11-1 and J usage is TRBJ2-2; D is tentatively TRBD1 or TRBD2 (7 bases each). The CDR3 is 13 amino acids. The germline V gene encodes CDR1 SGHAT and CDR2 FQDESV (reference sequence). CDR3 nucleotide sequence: TGTGCCAGCATTCCCACCCCAGGGGGGGAGCCGTTTTTT. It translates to CASIPTPGGEPFF.